This entry lists 2 T cell receptor beta chains sequenced from one sample in a study of OX40 agonist ivuxolimab in advanced cancers. Assay: immunoSEQ multiplex PCR; the TCRdb copy retains only in-frame clones and omits some. The sample yields tens of thousands of clones, 84% seen once. This specimen was CD4+ or CD8+ T cells sorted from blood, taken in a trial of the OX40 agonist ivuxolimab. The origin of the receptors is an adult with an advanced solid tumor such as melanoma, head and neck, liver or kidney cancer.

A few counts support this clone. This chain joins TRBV28 and TRBJ1-5; tentatively, D is TRBD1 (5 bases). V was cut by 5 bases and J by 6 bases, with 14 bases left in between. The CDR3 is made up of 14 amino acids. Looked up from germline, CDR1 is MDHEN and CDR2 is SYDVKM. CDR3 sequence reads: CASSPVGGVQPQHF. The CDR3 nucleotides read TGTGCCAGCAGTCCGGTGGGGGGAGTTCAGCCCCAGCATTTT.

The chain employs TRBV23-1 and TRBJ2-3; 12 bases align to TRBD2. TRBV23-1 is marked as an open reading frame, function uncertain. The J segment lost 0 bases and the V segment lost 4 bases, leaving 11 bases of the junction unmatched. The CDR3 extends over 19 amino acids. The CDR3 nucleotides read TGCGCCAGCAGTCGCGGTTTGTCTAGCGGGAGGGCTAGCACAGATACGCAGTATTTT. Translation: CASSRGLSSGRASTDTQYF.